A single sample gave rise to the 32 T cell receptor beta chains below, sequenced in a study of shared clonotypes between healthy human individuals. Assay: immunoSEQ multiplex PCR; the TCRdb copy retains only in-frame clones and omits some. The table includes about 2,500,000 clones, approximately 94% detected once. The sample consisted of naive CD4+ T cells sorted from blood. As for subset: CD45RA+ positively selected. These receptors were taken from a man aged 18 to 30 in good health.

The genes are TRBV11-2 and TRBJ1-4; D is unclear. CDR1 and CDR2 (germline): SGHAT, FQNNGV. The CDR3 has 13 amino acids. Trimming shortened V by 0 bases and J by 7 bases, and 6 bases separated the two germline ends. CDR3 in amino acids: CASSLDRGEKLFF. The CDR3, as DNA: TGTGCCAGCAGCTTAGATCGGGGTGAAAAACTGTTTTTT. Combining the CDR3 with reference TRBV11-2 and TRBJ1-4 gives the whole variable domain EAGVAQSPRYKIIEKRQSVAFWCNPISGHATLYWYQQILGQGPKLLIQFQNNGVVDDSQLPKDRFSAERLKGVDSTLKIQPAKLEDSAVYLCASSLDRGEKLFFGSGTQLSVL.

This clone has just one count. The gene calls are TRBV6-1 and TRBJ1-3, with 7 bases aligning to TRBD1. The CDR3 consists of 15 residues. The V gene's germline CDR1 is MNHNS and CDR2 SASEGT. J lost 4 bases, V lost 6 bases, and 9 bases had no gene match. This chain's CDR3 is CASRPTGVSGNTIYF. CDR3 bases: TGTGCCAGCAGGCCTACAGGGGTGTCGGGAAACACCATATATTTT.

The CDR3 region has the DNA TGCGCCAGCAGCTTGGAGTTCAGGGGCGGGACCTATAATTCACCCCTCCACTTT. It translates to CASSLEFRGGTYNSPLHF. The gene calls are TRBV5-1 and TRBJ1-6; TRBD1 might be the D (6 bases). CDR3 length equals 18 residues. Between the trimmed V and J ends, which lost 0 bases and 2 bases, there was a span of 15 bases. CDR1 SGHRS and CDR2 YFSETQ come from the germline V gene.

This clone was counted a single time. The chain links TRBV4-3 to TRBJ2-5; TRBD2 agrees at 10 bases. The end of the DNA fits TRBJ2-7 better, so the J call may be wrong. Germline V gives CDR1 LGHNA, CDR2 YSLEER. The CDR3 totals 20 residues. CDR3 amino acids: CASSQELTSGILPKGYEQYF. CDR3 coding DNA: TGCGCCAGCAGCCAAGAGTTAACTAGCGGGATTCTACCTAAGGGTTACGAGCAGTACTTC.

V is TRBV7-2 and J is TRBJ1-1, with TRBD1 matching over 11 bases. The CDR3 is 14 amino acids. Germline V gives CDR1 SGHTA, CDR2 FQGNSA. After removal of 5 bases from V and 4 bases from J, the junction contained 3 bases not matched to a gene. CDR3 coding DNA: TGTGCCAGCAGCGGACAGGGGGCGAGCACTGAAGCTTTCTTT. Translating it yields CASSGQGASTEAFF.

The V gene is TRBV9, the J gene TRBJ2-7; perhaps D is TRBD1 or TRBD2 (5 bases each). The CDR3 contains 14 residues. V shed 4 bases and J shed 2 bases, with 13 bases lying between them. CDR1 and CDR2 from the germline V gene are SGDLS and YYNGEE. CDR3 amino acids: CASSFGTHPYEQYF. In DNA, the CDR3 is TGTGCCAGCAGCTTTGGGACCCACCCCTACGAGCAGTACTTC. Full variable domain (outside the CDR3, taken from reference TRBV9 and TRBJ2-7): DSGVTQTPKHLITATGQRVTLRCSPRSGDLSVYWYQQSLDQGLQFLIQYYNGEERAKGNILERFSAQQFPDLHSELNLSSLELGDSALYFCASSFGTHPYEQYFGPGTRLTVT.

The chain combines TRBV5-1 with TRBJ1-5; D gene uncertain. This CDR3 spans 14 amino acids. In germline, CDR1 is SGHRS, CDR2 YFSETQ. The CDR3 coding sequence is TGCGCAAAGGCCGGGATGGATAGCAATCAGCCCCAGCATTTT. Amino acids: CAKAGMDSNQPQHF.

The count of this clone is one. The chain uses TRBV5-8 and TRBJ2-6; D not resolved. Trimming left V 4 bases short and J 0 bases short, with 8 bases between. The CDR3 spans 15 residues. Germline V gene lookup returns CDR1 SGHTS and CDR2 YDEGEE. The CDR3 protein is CASSPVHSGANVLTF. The CDR3 bases are TGTGCCAGCAGCCCCGTCCACTCTGGGGCCAACGTCCTGACTTTC.

CDR3 in amino acids: CATSRDTAGGVDEQFF. CDR3 in DNA: TGTGCCACCAGCAGAGATACAGCGGGGGGCGTAGATGAGCAGTTCTTC. The chain joins TRBV15 to TRBJ2-1; TRBD2 matches at 9 bases. Germline V gene lookup returns CDR1 LNHNV and CDR2 YYDKDF (reference sequence). The CDR3 is 16 amino acids. The V segment lost 0 bases and the J segment 8 bases; nucleotides outside the gene matches: 8.

This chain joins TRBV6-5 and TRBJ2-5, with D tentatively TRBD1 (6 bases). Germline V CDR1 and CDR2: MNHEY, SVGAGI. V was cut by 6 bases and J by 5 bases, with 19 bases left in between. This CDR3 is 15 amino acids long. The CDR3 spells CASSRDTPRGETQYF. The CDR3, as DNA: TGTGCCAGCAGCCGGGACACACCGAGGGGGGAGACCCAGTACTTC.

The chain combines TRBV2 with TRBJ2-3; possibly TRBD2 for D (5 bases). The V end was cut by 7 bases, the J end by 5 bases, with 19 bases between. Germline CDR1 SNHLY, CDR2 FYNNEI. The CDR3 contains 15 residues. CDR3 nucleotides: TGTGCCAGCAAACCGGGCAGTCCGGCGGGAGATACGCAGTATTTT. The encoded protein is CASKPGSPAGDTQYF.

This clone was seen more than once but under ten times. Other DNA sequences in the sample encode the same CDR3. V usage is TRBV30 and J usage is TRBJ1-5; TRBD1 matches at 7 bases. The germline V gene encodes CDR1 GTSNPN and CDR2 SVGIG (reference sequence). This CDR3 has 12 amino acids. J was trimmed by 2 bases and V by 5 bases; bases with no gene match: 0. CDR3 nucleotide sequence: TGTGCCTGGGGGACAGGCAATCAGCCCCAGCATTTT. Amino acid sequence: CAWGTGNQPQHF.

About this clone itself: Other nucleotide sequences in the sample specify the same CDR3. V usage is TRBV9 and J usage is TRBJ2-1, with TRBD2 matching 8 bases. Germline V gene lookup returns CDR1 SGDLS and CDR2 YYNGEE. This CDR3 spans 14 amino acids. V lost 0 bases to trimming and J lost 6 bases; unmatched junction nucleotides: 2. The CDR3 region is CASSVATSGNEQFF. The CDR3 bases are TGTGCCAGCAGCGTAGCAACTAGCGGCAATGAGCAGTTCTTC.

This clone was detected only once. The rearrangement links TRBV6-1 to TRBJ1-1, with 10 nucleotides matching TRBD1. Germline values: CDR1 MNHNS, CDR2 SASEGT. This CDR3 is 16 amino acids long. V lost 2 bases to trimming and J lost 2 bases; unmatched junction nucleotides: 5. The CDR3, as DNA: TGTGCCAGCAGTGAACCGGGACAGGGGACTAACACTGAAGCTTTCTTT. This translates into CASSEPGQGTNTEAFF.

In this sample, this clone turned up once. The chain uses TRBV7-8 and TRBJ2-2, with D tentatively TRBD1 (5 bases). The CDR3 contains 15 residues. CDR1 and CDR2 (germline): SGHVS, FQNEAQ. V was clipped by 1 base and J by 7 bases, with 13 bases between them. The CDR3 DNA reads TGTGCCAGCAGCTTAGTCCAGGGTAGGGACGGGGAGCTGTTTTTT. Its translation: CASSLVQGRDGELFF.

For this clone: This sample also contains other DNA sequences that code for the same CDR3. The chain recombines TRBV5-1 with TRBJ2-3; possibly TRBD2 for D (6 bases). The CDR3 has 15 residues. V was clipped by 0 bases and J by 1 base, with 9 bases between them. Germline V gene sequence: CDR1 SGHRS, CDR2 YFSETQ. CDR3: CASSLGGAGTDTQYF. The CDR3 DNA reads TGCGCCAGCAGCTTGGGCGGGGCGGGCACAGATACGCAGTATTTT.

The V and J genes are TRBV5-1 and TRBJ1-2; weak D call: TRBD1 (6 bases). Germline-derived CDR1 and CDR2 are SGHRS and YFSETQ. Trimming cost V 4 bases and J 4 bases, with 14 bases left between them. The CDR3 sequence is 14 residues long. The CDR3 loop reads CASSPTTGSYGYTF. CDR3 nucleotides: TGCGCCAGCAGCCCTACGACAGGCTCCTATGGCTACACCTTC. The full variable domain, completed using reference TRBV5-1 and TRBJ1-2, is KAGVTQTPRYLIKTRGQQVTLSCSPISGHRSVSWYQQTPGQGLQFLFEYFSETQRNKGNFPGRFSGRQFSNSRSEMNVSTLELGDSALYLCASSPTTGSYGYTFGSGTRLTVV.

V and J are TRBV18 and TRBJ1-3, with TRBD1 as a possible D gene (6 bases). CDR1 KGHSH and CDR2 LQKENI come from the germline V gene. This CDR3 has 17 residues. The ends were cut back, 3 bases at V and 0 bases at J, with 15 bases in the middle. The CDR3 nucleotides are TGTGCCAGCTCACCCGCGGACAGCAGGTTCTCTGGAAACACCATATATTTT. Protein product: CASSPADSRFSGNTIYF.

The rearrangement uses TRBV6-5 and TRBJ2-7; 14 nucleotides match TRBD2. V gave up 6 bases and J gave up 4 bases; unmatched junction bases: 5. Germline CDR1 MNHEY, CDR2 SVGAGI. This CDR3 contains 15 residues. Written as DNA, the CDR3 is TGTGCCAGCAGGAGGACTAGCGGGAGGATATACGAGCAGTACTTC. Amino acid sequence: CASRRTSGRIYEQYF.

This chain connects TRBV14 to TRBJ1-3, with a tentative D call TRBD1 (6 bases). CDR3 size: 16 residues. From germline, CDR1 is SGHDN and CDR2 FVKESK. With 0 bases removed from V and 4 bases from J, the gap between germline ends came to 13 bases. CDR3 DNA: TGTGCCAGCAGCCAAGATAGTGGGACAAGGGGAAACACCATATATTTT. Protein: CASSQDSGTRGNTIYF.

V usage is TRBV27 and J usage is TRBJ2-1; 10 bases agree with TRBD2. This CDR3 is built from 15 residues. Unmatched junction bases numbered 5, after V lost 5 bases and J lost 4 bases. CDR1 and CDR2 from the germline V gene are MNHEY and SMNVEV (reference sequence). The DNA for the CDR3 is TGTGCCAGCAGTGGTAGCGGGGGGTATTACAATGAGCAGTTCTTC. Protein product: CASSGSGGYYNEQFF.

This clone was observed a handful of times. V gene TRBV2 combines with J gene TRBJ1-3, with D uncertain. The ends were cut back, 6 bases at V and 8 bases at J, with 11 bases in the middle. This CDR3 region has 12 residues. Germline V gene data show CDR1 as SNHLY and CDR2 as FYNNEI. The CDR3 DNA sequence: TGTGCCAGCAGCCCACCAGAGGACACCATATATTTT. Translation gives CASSPPEDTIYF.

This clone was counted a few times. V usage is TRBV19 and J usage is TRBJ1-6, with TRBD1 matching over 10 bases. V was pared by 7 bases and J by 6 bases, with 3 bases of the junction left unmatched. The CDR3 contains 14 residues. Germline CDR1 and CDR2: LNHDA and SQIVND (reference sequence). The CDR3 DNA reads TGTGCCAGTACCGGGACAGGGGTTAATTCACCCCTCCACTTT. Encoded protein: CASTGTGVNSPLHF.

V and J are TRBV5-1 and TRBJ2-7; TRBD2 matches 9 bases. Germline V gives CDR1 SGHRS, CDR2 YFSETQ. V dropped 0 bases and J dropped 7; count of bases not matched to a gene: 8. This CDR3 is 15 amino acids long. For the CDR3, the DNA is TGCGCCAGCAGCTTGGTAGCGGGAGCATCGCGGGAGCAGTACTTC. It encodes CASSLVAGASREQYF.

V and J are TRBV10-2 and TRBJ1-5; unclear D gene. Germline lookup yields CDR1 WSHSY and CDR2 SAAADI. Trimming shortened V by 7 bases and J by 0 bases, and 13 bases separated the two germline ends. CDR3 size: 15 residues. The CDR3 loop is CASNPGGASNQPQHF. The CDR3 DNA reads TGCGCCAGCAACCCCGGTGGAGCTAGCAATCAGCCCCAGCATTTT.

Details on this clone: Different DNA sequences within this sample yield the same CDR3. The chain recombines TRBV28 with TRBJ1-5; the D gene is possibly TRBD1 (5 bases). V shed 6 bases and J shed 0 bases, with 9 bases lying between them. Germline V gene sequence: CDR1 MDHEN, CDR2 SYDVKM. CDR3 length: 14 residues. The CDR3 bases are TGTGCCAGCAGCCGGGGGGGTAGCAATCAGCCCCAGCATTTT. This encodes CASSRGGSNQPQHF.

The genes are TRBV30 and TRBJ2-2, with D perhaps TRBD1 (5 bases). V lost 0 bases, J lost 6 bases, and 17 bases lay in between. Germline V gene data show CDR1 as GTSNPN and CDR2 as SVGIG (reference sequence). The CDR3 spans 16 residues. Written as DNA, the CDR3 is TGTGCCTGGAGTGTGAGTTGGTACAAAGGGGCCGGGGAGCTGTTTTTT. Translated: CAWSVSWYKGAGELFF.

The rearrangement joins TRBV5-1 to TRBJ2-5; D gene uncertain. From germline, CDR1 is SGHRS and CDR2 YFSETQ. V was shortened by 2 bases and J by 1 base, with 15 bases between the two germline ends. The CDR3 has 16 residues. The CDR3 region is CASSLTQTPPQETQYF. The DNA of the CDR3 is TGCGCCAGCAGCTTAACCCAGACACCGCCCCAAGAGACCCAGTACTTC.

As concerns this clone: Other DNA sequences within the sample encode an identical CDR3. The V gene is TRBV10-3, the J gene TRBJ2-2, with D maybe TRBD1 (5 bases). Germline CDR1 reads ENHRY; CDR2 reads SYGVKD. Trimming removed 4 bases at V and 1 base at J, with 7 bases between. The CDR3 loop spans 14 amino acids. The CDR3 region is CAISGTGNTGELFF. CDR3 coding DNA: TGTGCCATCAGTGGAACAGGGAACACCGGGGAGCTGTTTTTT.

This chain uses TRBV4-1 with TRBJ1-6; no clear D. V gave up 4 bases and J gave up 7 bases, with 11 bases separating them. Germline V CDR1 and CDR2: MGHRA, YSYEKL. The CDR3 loop spans 14 amino acids. CDR3 region: CASSRQGENSPLHF. The DNA for the CDR3 is TGCGCCAGCAGCCGACAAGGTGAAAATTCACCCCTCCACTTT.

This clone came up once. This chain links TRBV6-6 with TRBJ1-5; tentatively, D is TRBD1 (6 bases). CDR1 and CDR2 (germline): MNHNY, SVGAGI (reference sequence). The V and J ends lost 6 bases and 3 bases respectively, with 12 bases between them. The CDR3 spans 14 residues. The DNA for the CDR3 is TGTGCCAGCAGCCCAAACAGGGTCAATCAGCCCCAGCATTTT. As protein: CASSPNRVNQPQHF.

V gene TRBV10-3 combines with J gene TRBJ2-2, with TRBD1 matching over 7 bases. Per the germline V gene, CDR1 is ENHRY and CDR2 is SYGVKD. With 6 bases clipped from V and 6 bases from J, the junction kept 7 bases outside the gene matches. This CDR3 contains 14 residues. DNA for the CDR3: TGTGCCATCAGCCAAGGGGACAGAGCCGGGGAGCTGTTTTTT. Protein: CAISQGDRAGELFF.